The 21 T cell receptor beta chains below were found in one sample sequenced in a study of T cell repertoires in cytomegalovirus infection. Each CDR3 protein is one row after TCRdb ran MiXCR on the reads. This table holds some 300,000 distinct CDR3 sequences, around 13% found once. Sequencing used PBMCs. These receptors were collected from a human donor in good health (CMV status not recorded). Some clones in this sample may be carry-over from other donors' samples.

This clonotype has more than one count but fewer than ten. The chain links TRBV7-6 to TRBJ2-7; D gene uncertain. In germline, CDR1 is SGHVS, CDR2 FNYEAQ. The CDR3 has 13 residues. Trimming stripped 4 bases from V and 4 bases from J, with 11 bases between. Here the CDR3 reads CASSYPGPYEQYF. The CDR3 nucleotides are TGTGCCAGCAGCTATCCAGGACCTTACGAGCAGTACTTC.

This clonotype was detected ten times or more. This chain uses TRBV7-2 with TRBJ2-4; 7 positions match TRBD1. Losses at the gene ends were 0 bases for V and 3 bases for J; bases not matched to a gene: 11. The CDR3 extends over 18 amino acids. The V gene's germline CDR1 is SGHTA and CDR2 FQGNSA. The CDR3 protein is CASSLANLNRDSKNIQYF. For the CDR3, the DNA is TGTGCCAGCAGCTTAGCTAACCTAAACCGGGACAGCAAAAACATTCAGTACTTC.

This clonotype was counted many times. The rearrangement joins TRBV11-2 to TRBJ2-1; 14 nucleotides match TRBD2. The germline CDR1 and CDR2 sequences are SGHAT and FQNNGV. The CDR3 has 20 residues. With V trimmed by 6 bases and J by 7 bases, 20 bases remained unmatched. CDR3 sequence: CASSLRRTEWTSGGRNEQFF. Here the CDR3 DNA reads TGTGCCAGCAGTTTGCGCCGGACAGAATGGACTAGCGGGGGGCGGAATGAGCAGTTCTTC.

This sequence joins TRBV28 and TRBJ2-7; 7 bases are shared with TRBD1. V lost 7 bases, J lost 6 bases, and 9 bases stayed unmatched. Germline V CDR1 and CDR2: MDHEN, SYDVKM. This CDR3 is built from 13 residues. The CDR3 is CASTAGQVREQYF. CDR3 DNA: TGTGCCAGCACCGCTGGACAGGTCCGCGAGCAGTACTTC.

This clonotype was seen a handful of times. J is TRBJ2-2 and V is TRBV5-4, with D possibly TRBD1 on 6 matching bases. The ends were cut back, 4 bases at V and 8 bases at J, with 21 bases in the middle. The CDR3 runs to 16 residues. Germline values: CDR1 SGHNT, CDR2 YYREEE (reference sequence). The CDR3 coding sequence is TGTGCCAGCAGCATTGCATCCGGCACAGGGAATGGGGAGCTGTTTTTT. Amino acids: CASSIASGTGNGELFF.

This clonotype was counted only a few times. The V gene is TRBV5-1, the J gene TRBJ2-3, with 7 bases matching TRBD2. V shed 4 bases, J shed 2 bases, and the junction held 4 bases outside the gene matches. CDR1 is SGHRS and CDR2 is YFSETQ in the germline V gene. The CDR3 has 14 amino acids. The CDR3 DNA reads TGCGCCAGCAGCGCGGGGGTGCTCACAGATACGCAGTATTTT. Translation gives CASSAGVLTDTQYF.

This sequence joins TRBV12-3 or TRBV12-4 and TRBJ1-2, with 7 bases aligning to TRBD1. Losses at the gene ends were 6 bases for V and 6 bases for J; bases not matched to a gene: 7. The CDR3 runs to 13 residues. CDR3: CASSQTGLHGYTF. The DNA for the CDR3 is TGTGCCAGCAGCCAGACAGGGCTCCATGGCTACACCTTC.

This clonotype was detected ten times or more. The rearrangement uses TRBV20-1 and TRBJ2-1, with TRBD2 matching 13 bases. Trimming cost V 3 bases and J 9 bases; bases outside gene matches: 11. Germline V gene sequence: CDR1 DFQATT, CDR2 SNEGSKA (reference sequence). The CDR3 runs to 16 residues. The CDR3 DNA reads as TGCAGTGCTAGGCCCCGACTAGCGGGAGGCTGGGGTGAGCAGTTCTTC. Translated, it gives CSARPRLAGGWGEQFF.

In this sample, this clonotype turned up many times. The chain has TRBV15 and TRBJ2-3; D is ambiguous. The CDR3 extends over 17 amino acids. Trimming removed 0 bases from V and 2 bases from J, with 15 bases in between. Germline CDR1 LNHNV, CDR2 YYDKDF (reference sequence). CDR3 DNA: TGTGCCACCAGCAGAGATGAAGAATCGGATTTCACAGATACGCAGTATTTT. Translating gives CATSRDEESDFTDTQYF.

This clonotype was picked up many times. V is TRBV7-9 and J is TRBJ2-7; D is perhaps TRBD1 (6 bases). The germline V gene encodes CDR1 SEHNR and CDR2 FQNEAQ (reference sequence). V was clipped by 5 bases and J by 0 bases, with 11 bases between them. CDR3 length equals 14 residues. CDR3 residues: CASSPGVSSYEQYF. CDR3 bases: TGTGCCAGCAGCCCAGGGGTAAGCTCCTACGAGCAGTACTTC.

CDR3 sequence reads: CASSQAVPDGLPTDTQYF. The CDR3 region has the DNA TGCGCCAGCAGCCAAGCGGTCCCGGACGGCCTCCCCACAGATACGCAGTATTTT. V gene TRBV4-1 combines with J gene TRBJ2-3; D gene unclear. The CDR3 sequence is 18 residues long. The germline CDR1 and CDR2 sequences are MGHRA and YSYEKL. V shed 1 base and J shed 2 bases, with 19 bases lying between them.

For the CDR3, the DNA is TGTGCCAGCAAAGGGACGCCCGGGGAGCTGTTTTTT. Protein product: CASKGTPGELFF. The rearrangement joins TRBV7-3 to TRBJ2-2, with D tentatively TRBD1 or TRBD2 (5 bases each). V lost 7 bases, J lost 6 bases, and 9 bases lay in between. The CDR3 has 12 amino acids. Germline CDR1 reads SGHTA; CDR2 reads FQGTGA.

The gene calls are TRBV29-1 and TRBJ2-2; TRBD1 matches at 11 bases. The CDR3 spans 14 residues. CDR1 and CDR2 (germline): SQVTM, ANQGSEA. V lost 3 bases and J lost 4; bases outside the gene matches: 1. The CDR3 DNA is TGCAGCGTTGAGGGGACAGGGGGCACCGGGGAGCTGTTTTTT. Its translation is CSVEGTGGTGELFF.

This clonotype was recorded a few times. The V gene is TRBV5-4, the J gene TRBJ2-1; D ambiguous. The V end lost 0 bases, the J end lost 1 base, and 8 bases lay between the germline ends. This CDR3 is built from 15 residues. The germline CDR1 and CDR2 sequences are SGHNT and YYREEE (reference sequence). Here the CDR3 reads CASSLDYSSYNEQFF. The CDR3 DNA is TGTGCCAGCAGCTTGGATTACAGTTCCTACAATGAGCAGTTCTTC.

This clonotype was observed at least ten times. In DNA, the CDR3 is TGTGCCAGCAGTTTATTTTCCCGAACAGGCACTGAAGCTTTCTTT. Encoded protein: CASSLFSRTGTEAFF. The chain recombines TRBV28 with TRBJ1-1; tentative D call: TRBD1 (5 bases). V lost 1 base to trimming and J lost 4 bases, with 13 bases between them. The CDR3 is made up of 15 amino acids. Germline V gives CDR1 MDHEN, CDR2 SYDVKM.

The chain combines TRBV29-1 with TRBJ2-7; D is possibly TRBD1 or TRBD2 (5 bases each). The germline gives CDR1 SQVTM, CDR2 ANQGSEA. V lost 6 bases and J lost 2, with 20 bases in between. This CDR3 has 15 residues. The CDR3 bases are TGCAGCGTCGTGGACACGCCGGTCGGGACCTACGAGCAGTACTTC. The encoded protein is CSVVDTPVGTYEQYF.

This clonotype was observed a few times. The rearrangement joins TRBV7-9 to TRBJ2-7; D perhaps matches TRBD2 (6 bases). Germline CDR1 is SEHNR and CDR2 is FQNEAQ (reference sequence). The CDR3 runs to 14 residues. Trimming removed 0 bases from V and 5 bases from J, with 11 bases in between. The CDR3 region has the DNA TGTGCCAGCAGCTTAGCTTCTCGGGGGAACGAGCAGTACTTC. Its translation: CASSLASRGNEQYF. Looking up the rest from reference TRBV7-9 and TRBJ2-7 gives the full variable domain: DTGVSQNPRHKITKRGQNVTFRCDPISEHNRLYWYRQTLGQGPEFLTYFQNEAQLEKSRLLSDRFSAERPKGSFSTLEIQRTEQGDSAMYLCASSLASRGNEQYFGPGTRLTVT.

This clonotype was seen a few times. V gene TRBV28 combines with J gene TRBJ1-1; 8 nucleotides line up with TRBD1. Germline assignment: CDR1 MDHEN and CDR2 SYDVKM. The trim removed 6 bases at V and 12 bases at J, leaving 6 bases unmatched. The CDR3 runs 11 residues. CDR3 amino acids: CASRDRVMTFF. DNA for the CDR3: TGTGCCAGCAGGGACAGGGTGATGACTTTCTTT.

The rearrangement joins TRBV5-4 to TRBJ2-5; a possible D gene is TRBD1 (6 bases). Germline CDR1 reads SGHNT; CDR2 reads YYREEE (reference sequence). V lost 3 bases and J 5 bases, leaving 8 bases between the germline ends. This CDR3 is 12 amino acids long. The CDR3 reads CASSYREETQYF. CDR3 nucleotide sequence: TGTGCCAGCAGCTACAGGGAGGAGACCCAGTACTTC.

This clonotype was seen ten or more times. The chain combines TRBV28 with TRBJ2-3, with TRBD2 matching 8 bases. V shed 6 bases and J 4 bases; nucleotides not matched to a gene: 12. This CDR3 is built from 16 residues. Per germline, CDR1 MDHEN and CDR2 SYDVKM. The CDR3 coding sequence is TGTGCCAGCAGGCCCGTCGGGCGGGAGGTCCCAGATACGCAGTATTTT. Translating gives CASRPVGREVPDTQYF.

This clonotype has at least ten counts. V gene TRBV7-2 combines with J gene TRBJ2-7; D call uncertain. This CDR3 region has 13 residues. Deletions cut 5 bases from V and 7 bases from J, with 15 bases between. Germline V gives CDR1 SGHTA, CDR2 FQGNSA. The CDR3 sequence is CASSLGPPTEQYF. The CDR3 DNA is TGTGCCAGCAGCCTTGGACCGCCGACAGAGCAGTACTTC.